The 27 T cell receptor beta chains reported below all come from one sample, sequenced in a study of CD8 T cells in ankylosing spondylitis. Notes on the study in general: Seven to nine highly homologous variants formed a TCR beta motif that appeared characteristic of ankylosing spondylitis blood.

Antigens of these TCRs are unknown. TCRdb processed the 5' RACE reads anew with MiXCR; each CDR3 protein has one entry. The sample holds fewer than 750,000 distinct CDR3 sequences, about 20% seen once. The sequenced sample consisted of blood, either unsorted or a sorted T cell fraction (not recorded which). These receptors were collected from a male donor with ankylosing spondylitis.

This clonotype was seen a few times. The genes are TRBV4-1 and TRBJ2-4; no clear D gene. CDR3 length: 14 residues. V was cut by 0 bases and J by 8 bases, with 11 bases left in between. Per the germline V gene, CDR1 is MGHRA and CDR2 is YSYEKL. CDR3 region: CASSQDPATDIQYF. CDR3 DNA sequence: TGCGCCAGCAGCCAAGATCCAGCAACGGACATTCAGTACTTC.

This clonotype was picked up a small number of times. J is TRBJ1-5 and V is TRBV7-2; TRBD1 agrees at 7 bases. V trimming: 5 bases; J trimming: 11 bases; junction bases outside the gene matches: 15. This CDR3 is 15 amino acids long. The germline V gene has CDR1 SGHTA and CDR2 FQGNSA. This CDR3 is CASSKPTGPQGAQHF. The CDR3 nucleotides are TGTGCCAGCAGCAAGCCGACAGGGCCACAAGGGGCCCAGCATTTT.

This clonotype was found a few times. The V gene is TRBV12-3 or TRBV12-4, the J gene TRBJ2-3, with 13 nucleotides matching TRBD2. V lost 6 bases, J lost 5 bases, and 5 bases stayed unmatched. This CDR3 spans 15 amino acids. In DNA form, the CDR3 reads TGTGCCAGCAGCTGGACTAGCGGGAGAATAGATACGCAGTATTTT. Amino acid sequence: CASSWTSGRIDTQYF.

In its sample, this clonotype was seen a few times. The chain uses TRBV12-3 or TRBV12-4 and TRBJ2-1; tentatively, D is TRBD2 (6 bases). With 6 bases removed from V and 7 bases from J, the gap between germline ends came to 13 bases. The CDR3 totals 13 residues. This chain's CDR3 is CASSTPGRNEQFF. CDR3 sequence (DNA): TGTGCCAGCAGCACCCCAGGGAGGAATGAGCAGTTCTTC.

The genes are TRBV4-3 and TRBJ2-2, with 8 bases lining up with TRBD1. The CDR3 is made up of 17 amino acids. After removal of 0 bases from V and 5 bases from J, the junction contained 8 bases not matched to a gene. Per the germline V gene, CDR1 is LGHNA and CDR2 is YSLEER. The CDR3 sequence: CASSQDARGLTTGELFF. CDR3 nucleotide sequence: TGCGCCAGCAGCCAAGATGCCAGGGGGCTGACGACCGGGGAGCTGTTTTTT.

The sample holds a few counts of this clonotype. The chain links TRBV6-6 to TRBJ2-7; possibly TRBD1 for D (6 bases). The CDR3 is made up of 13 amino acids. V was shortened by 2 bases and J by 2 bases, with 7 bases between the two germline ends. Germline V lookup: CDR1 MNHNY, CDR2 SVGAGI (reference sequence). CDR3 residues: CASSYEGAYEQYF. In nucleotides, the CDR3 is TGTGCCAGCAGTTACGAGGGGGCCTACGAGCAGTACTTC.

This clonotype has only a few counts. DNA for the CDR3: TGTGCCACCAGTGATTTGCCCTACGAGCAGTACTTC. Protein: CATSDLPYEQYF. The J gene is TRBJ2-7, the V gene TRBV24-1; no firm D call. This CDR3 has 12 residues. V lost 0 bases and J 2 bases, leaving 1 base between the germline ends. Per the germline V gene, CDR1 is KGHDR and CDR2 is SFDVKD.

The V call is TRBV5-1, the J call TRBJ2-5, with 9 bases identical to TRBD2. This CDR3 is 16 amino acids long. Trimming at V came to 0 bases and at J to 4 bases, leaving 7 bases not matched to a gene. CDR1 is SGHRS and CDR2 is YFSETQ in the germline V gene. In DNA form, the CDR3 reads TGCGCCAGCAGCTTGGGGACTAGCGATAACGGAGAGACCCAGTACTTC. Translating it yields CASSLGTSDNGETQYF. Together with reference TRBV5-1 and TRBJ2-5, the CDR3 gives the full variable domain: KAGVTQTPRYLIKTRGQQVTLSCSPISGHRSVSWYQQTPGQGLQFLFEYFSETQRNKGNFPGRFSGRQFSNSRSEMNVSTLELGDSALYLCASSLGTSDNGETQYFGPGTRLLVL.

This clonotype was counted ten times or more. The V and J genes are TRBV4-3 and TRBJ2-5, with 12 nucleotides matching TRBD2. This CDR3 contains 16 residues. V dropped 4 bases and J dropped 4; count of bases not matched to a gene: 7. Germline V gene sequence: CDR1 LGHNA, CDR2 YSLEER. The CDR3 is CASSRSSGRAGETQYF. The CDR3 nucleotides are TGCGCCAGCAGCCGGTCTAGCGGGAGGGCCGGAGAGACCCAGTACTTC.

The chain carries TRBV9 and TRBJ2-5, with 9 bases matching TRBD1. The CDR3 is made up of 14 amino acids. The J segment lost 3 bases and the V segment lost 3 bases, leaving 3 bases of the junction unmatched. CDR1 is SGDLS and CDR2 is YYNGEE in the germline V gene. CDR3 in DNA: TGTGCCAGCAGCGCCGGGACAGGGAAAGAGACCCAGTACTTC. Protein: CASSAGTGKETQYF.

This clonotype was observed a few times. The V and J genes are TRBV7-8 and TRBJ2-7; D is uncertain. The CDR3 sequence is 16 residues long. Germline-derived CDR1 and CDR2 are SGHVS and FQNEAQ. Trimming stripped 5 bases from V and 0 bases from J, with 17 bases between. The CDR3 nucleotides read TGTGCCAGCAGCCAGGCCAGCTACCGAAGCTCCTACGAGCAGTACTTC. This encodes CASSQASYRSSYEQYF.

In this sample, this clonotype turned up many times. The chain recombines TRBV5-1 with TRBJ1-5; TRBD1 might be the D (5 bases). Germline CDR1 and CDR2: SGHRS and YFSETQ. CDR3 size: 14 residues. The V end was cut by 0 bases, the J end by 6 bases, with 10 bases between. The CDR3 DNA follows: TGCGCCAGCAGCTTGGGGGGGTTGGGTCAGCCCCAGCATTTT. It translates to CASSLGGLGQPQHF. Full variable domain (remainder filled in from reference TRBV5-1 and TRBJ1-5): KAGVTQTPRYLIKTRGQQVTLSCSPISGHRSVSWYQQTPGQGLQFLFEYFSETQRNKGNFPGRFSGRQFSNSRSEMNVSTLELGDSALYLCASSLGGLGQPQHFGDGTRLSIL.

This sequence joins TRBV7-9 and TRBJ1-5; the D is unclear. V was clipped by 0 bases and J by 6 bases, with 6 bases between them. The V gene's germline CDR1 is SEHNR and CDR2 FQNEAQ (reference sequence). The CDR3 is 13 amino acids. The CDR3 loop is CASSLALSQPQHF. In DNA form, the CDR3 reads TGTGCCAGCAGCTTAGCGCTCTCTCAGCCCCAGCATTTT.

The chain combines TRBV12-3 or TRBV12-4 with TRBJ1-1, with D uncertain. Trimming took 3 bases from V and 0 from J, leaving 14 bases between them. CDR3 length equals 16 residues. The CDR3 region has the DNA TGTGCCAGCAGTTTGGGCAGGAGTGGCGTGAACACTGAAGCTTTCTTT. Translated: CASSLGRSGVNTEAFF.

V usage is TRBV29-1 and J usage is TRBJ2-5; the D gene is possibly TRBD2 (6 bases). V shed 8 bases and J shed 5 bases, with 18 bases lying between them. The CDR3 covers 13 residues. Germline CDR1 reads SQVTM; CDR2 reads ANQGSEA. The CDR3 here is CSSKGSGVETQYF. In DNA, the CDR3 is TGCAGCTCCAAGGGATCGGGGGTTGAGACCCAGTACTTC.

The table lists this clonotype with a few counts. V gene TRBV12-3 or TRBV12-4 combines with J gene TRBJ1-6; 11 nucleotides agree with TRBD1. This CDR3 comprises 16 residues. The V gene end was trimmed by 6 bases and the J gene end by 9 bases; junction bases not matched to a gene: 10. This CDR3 is CASRNERTGGGSPLHF. CDR3 bases: TGTGCCAGCAGGAATGAACGGACAGGGGGCGGTTCACCCCTCCACTTT.

This clonotype occurred many times. The V call is TRBV6-2 or TRBV6-3, the J call TRBJ2-5; TRBD2 agrees at 7 bases. Germline V gives CDR1 MNHEY, CDR2 SVGEGT. This CDR3 contains 14 residues. V shed 7 bases, J shed 4 bases, and the junction held 9 bases outside the gene matches. This CDR3 reads CASNYRTRGETQYF. The CDR3 DNA sequence: TGTGCCAGCAACTACCGGACTAGAGGAGAGACCCAGTACTTC.

This clonotype occurred a few times. J is TRBJ2-4 and V is TRBV24-1; 12 nucleotides align to TRBD2. V trimming: 5 bases; J trimming: 4 bases; junction bases outside the gene matches: 5. The CDR3 covers 16 residues. The germline V gene has CDR1 KGHDR and CDR2 SFDVKD. The DNA of the CDR3 is TGTGCCACCAGTGGAGCTAGCGGGAGGGAAAAAAACATTCAGTACTTC. Its protein is CATSGASGREKNIQYF.

V gene TRBV9 combines with J gene TRBJ2-3; the D gene is possibly TRBD2 (5 bases). Germline V lookup: CDR1 SGDLS, CDR2 YYNGEE. V lost 0 bases and J 1 base, leaving 12 bases between the germline ends. CDR3 length: 16 residues. The CDR3 region is CASSVGEGIGTDTQYF. The CDR3 DNA is TGTGCCAGCAGCGTAGGAGAGGGAATCGGCACAGATACGCAGTATTTT. Looking up the rest from reference TRBV9 and TRBJ2-3 gives the full variable domain: DSGVTQTPKHLITATGQRVTLRCSPRSGDLSVYWYQQSLDQGLQFLIQYYNGEERAKGNILERFSAQQFPDLHSELNLSSLELGDSALYFCASSVGEGIGTDTQYFGPGTRLTVL.

The chain employs TRBV5-1 and TRBJ1-1; TRBD1 matches 7 bases. V gave up 3 bases and J gave up 1 base; unmatched junction bases: 6. The CDR3 loop spans 15 amino acids. Germline CDR1 SGHRS, CDR2 YFSETQ. CDR3 protein: CASSSSTGANTEAFF. The DNA of the CDR3 is TGCGCCAGCAGCTCATCCACAGGGGCGAACACTGAAGCTTTCTTT.

There are a few counts of this clonotype. The J gene is TRBJ2-1, the V gene TRBV10-3; 11 bases are a match to TRBD2. CDR1 is ENHRY and CDR2 is SYGVKD in the germline V gene. The CDR3 consists of 18 residues. The J segment lost 10 bases and the V segment lost 0 bases, leaving 14 bases of the junction unmatched. DNA of the CDR3: TGTGCCATCAGTGAGTCTCTCCCGGGACTAGCGGTATCGGAGGAGCAGTTCTTC. Translating gives CAISESLPGLAVSEEQFF.

This clonotype was seen repeatedly, ten times or more. The genes are TRBV20-1 and TRBJ1-1; D gene ambiguous. Germline V gene lookup returns CDR1 DFQATT and CDR2 SNEGSKA (reference sequence). V dropped 4 bases and J dropped 11 bases, with 17 bases sitting between them. This CDR3 is built from 12 residues. The CDR3 loop reads CSAIQPIGGAFF. The CDR3 coding sequence is TGCAGTGCTATCCAACCGATCGGCGGGGCTTTCTTT.

This clonotype was seen a few times. The gene calls are TRBV5-1 and TRBJ2-7; 7 bases line up with TRBD1. Germline V gene sequence: CDR1 SGHRS, CDR2 YFSETQ. V gave up 3 bases and J gave up 4 bases; unmatched junction bases: 13. The CDR3 has 16 amino acids. CDR3 protein: CASSSSSETGRYEQYF. The CDR3 coding sequence is TGCGCCAGCAGCTCGTCTTCTGAGACAGGGAGATACGAGCAGTACTTC.

The V call is TRBV7-2, the J call TRBJ1-5; D might be TRBD1 (5 bases). V shed 4 bases and J shed 6 bases, with 16 bases lying between them. Germline V CDR1 and CDR2: SGHTA, FQGNSA. This CDR3 contains 15 residues. CDR3 in DNA: TGTGCCAGCAGCTATGAGGCAGGGACCCTTCAGCCCCAGCATTTT. This codes for CASSYEAGTLQPQHF.

V and J are TRBV7-9 and TRBJ2-1; D gene uncertain. The germline V and J ends were trimmed by 0 bases and 1 base, with 10 bases remaining between them. This CDR3 has 16 amino acids. Germline values: CDR1 SEHNR, CDR2 FQNEAQ (reference sequence). The CDR3 nucleotides read TGTGCCAGCAGCTTAGCGGTTCTCGGGTCCTACAATGAGCAGTTCTTC. Translation gives CASSLAVLGSYNEQFF. The full variable domain, in which reference TRBV7-9 and TRBJ2-1 provide the parts outside the CDR3, is DTGVSQNPRHKITKRGQNVTFRCDPISEHNRLYWYRQTLGQGPEFLTYFQNEAQLEKSRLLSDRFSAERPKGSFSTLEIQRTEQGDSAMYLCASSLAVLGSYNEQFFGPGTRLTVL.

In its sample, this clonotype was seen once. This chain joins TRBV6-1 and TRBJ1-4; D gene unclear. The CDR3 has 13 residues. Looked up from germline, CDR1 is MNHNS and CDR2 is SASEGT. V was trimmed by 7 bases and J by 0 bases, leaving 6 bases between them. The CDR3, as DNA: TGTGCCAGCAACCGTGCAACTAATGAAAAACTGTTTTTT. Amino acid sequence: CASNRATNEKLFF.

This clonotype was detected a few times. This chain uses TRBV12-3 or TRBV12-4 with TRBJ2-7; D unclear. The V end was cut by 3 bases, the J end by 3 bases, with 12 bases between. This CDR3 spans 14 amino acids. For the CDR3, the DNA is TGTGCCAGCAGTTTGAATCTTAATAGCTACGAGCAGTACTTC. The encoded protein is CASSLNLNSYEQYF.